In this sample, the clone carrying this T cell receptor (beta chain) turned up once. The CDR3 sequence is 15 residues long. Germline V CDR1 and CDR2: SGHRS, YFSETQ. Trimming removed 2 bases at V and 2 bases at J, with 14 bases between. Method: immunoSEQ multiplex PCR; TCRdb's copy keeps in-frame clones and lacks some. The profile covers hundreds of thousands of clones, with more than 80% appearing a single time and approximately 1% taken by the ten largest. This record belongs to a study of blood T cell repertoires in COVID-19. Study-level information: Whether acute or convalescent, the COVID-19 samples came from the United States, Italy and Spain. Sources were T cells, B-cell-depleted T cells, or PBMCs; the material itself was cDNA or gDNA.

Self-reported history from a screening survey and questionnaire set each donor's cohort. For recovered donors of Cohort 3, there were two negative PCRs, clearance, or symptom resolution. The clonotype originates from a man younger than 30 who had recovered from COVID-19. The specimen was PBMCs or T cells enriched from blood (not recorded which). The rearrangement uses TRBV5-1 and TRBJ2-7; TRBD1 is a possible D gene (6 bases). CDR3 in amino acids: CASSFGGDRTYEQYF. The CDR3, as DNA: TGCGCCAGCAGCTTTGGGGGTGACAGGACCTACGAGCAGTACTTC.